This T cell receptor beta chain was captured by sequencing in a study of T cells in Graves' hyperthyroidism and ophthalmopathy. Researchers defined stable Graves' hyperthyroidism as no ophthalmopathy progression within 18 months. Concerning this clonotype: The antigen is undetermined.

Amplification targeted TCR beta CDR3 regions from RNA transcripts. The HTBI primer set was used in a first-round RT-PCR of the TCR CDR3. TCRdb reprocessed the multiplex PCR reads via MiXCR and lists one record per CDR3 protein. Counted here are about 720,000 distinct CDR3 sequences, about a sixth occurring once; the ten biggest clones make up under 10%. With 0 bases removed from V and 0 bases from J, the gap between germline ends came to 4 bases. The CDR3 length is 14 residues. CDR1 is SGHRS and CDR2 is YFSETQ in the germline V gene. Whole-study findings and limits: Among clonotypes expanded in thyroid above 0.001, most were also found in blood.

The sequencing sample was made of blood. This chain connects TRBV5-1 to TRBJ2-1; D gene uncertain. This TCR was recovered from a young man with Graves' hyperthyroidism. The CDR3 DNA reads TGCGCCAGCAGCTTGGTCGACTCCTACAATGAGCAGTTCTTC. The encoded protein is CASSLVDSYNEQFF.